What follows is one T cell receptor beta chain and its context. The protocol was immunoSEQ multiplex PCR, while the TCRdb copy is restricted to in-frame clones and leaves out a portion. Of 300,000 to 350,000 clones detected, roughly 87% appear once; the ten largest clones hold roughly 4%. This CDR3 comprises 11 residues. Germline V gene data show CDR1 as SQVTM and CDR2 as ANQGSEA. The V end lost 7 bases, the J end lost 7 bases, and 13 bases lay between the germline ends. The data stem from a study of blood T cell repertoires in COVID-19. Sequenced input: peripheral blood. The chain uses TRBV29-1 and TRBJ1-1, with D possibly being TRBD1 (6 bases). The receptor comes from a woman aged 55-75 years with COVID-19, enrolled during active disease. Written as DNA, the CDR3 is TGCAGCGCCCTTAGGGGGTTTGAAGCTTTCTTT. It translates to CSALRGFEAFF.